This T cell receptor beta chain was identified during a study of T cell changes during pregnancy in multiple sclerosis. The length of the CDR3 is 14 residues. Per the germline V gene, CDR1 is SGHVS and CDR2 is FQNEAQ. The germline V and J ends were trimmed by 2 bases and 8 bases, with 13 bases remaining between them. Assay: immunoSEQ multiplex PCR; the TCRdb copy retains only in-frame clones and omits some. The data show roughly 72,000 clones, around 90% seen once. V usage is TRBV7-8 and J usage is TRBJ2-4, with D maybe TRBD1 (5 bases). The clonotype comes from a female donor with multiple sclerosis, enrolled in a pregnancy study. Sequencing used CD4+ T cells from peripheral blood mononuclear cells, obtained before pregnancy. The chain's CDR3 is CASSLTENRHIQYF. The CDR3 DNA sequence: TGTGCCAGCAGCTTAACGGAGAACAGGCACATTCAGTACTTC.